A selection of T cell receptor beta chains follows, all from one sample in a study of glioma-infiltrating T cells after dendritic cell vaccination. Sequencing was performed with immunoSEQ multiplex PCR; in TCRdb, only in-frame clones are kept and a portion is missing. The sample includes about 64,000 clones, around 86% of them seen just once. The sample in question was blood, obtained before dendritic cell vaccination. These receptors were taken from a human donor with glioblastoma. Each CDR3 is given with its conserved first and last residue. Some rows mark clone size as missing; the rest say once, few, many or name a class of expanded clone.

length	V	size	CDR3
15	TRBV5-1	-	CASGTPGRANGELFF
15	TRBV5-1	-	CASSLVGSGVDTQYF
13	TRBV29-1	-	CSVGGSHGYGYTF
16	TRBV15	-	CATSRDTGQGNEKLFF
16	TRBV6-5	-	CASSYLRGARNYGYTF
14	TRBV11-2	-	CASSRRGNTGELFF
14	TRBV11-3	-	CASSLSLYTGELFF
13	TRBV4-1	-	CASSPRRGETQYF
17	TRBV7-6	-	CASSLAGLGGLVETQYF
15	TRBV7-9	-	CASSLEAQGNTEAFF
13	TRBV19	-	CASKQSSYNEQFF
15	TRBV5-5	-	CASSLDSLKSSPLHF
12	TRBV2	-	CAVSAPPKTQYF
15	TRBV5-1	-	CASSWAATGNSPLHF
14	TRBV7-7	-	CASSQAGTYNEQFF
17	TRBV5-1	once	CASSLAGTGWENTEAFF
15	TRBV11-2	-	CASSFQTGGRETQYF
16	TRBV19	-	CASSIDGRAGAETQYF
16	TRBV5-1	-	CASSIGQGAWNTEAFF
13	TRBV6-5	-	CASARSSYNEQFF
15	TRBV2	once	CASSLTSGGQETQYF
13	TRBV15	-	CATSRNRNSPLHF
14	TRBV19	-	CASSIHRVSYEQYF
15	TRBV5-1	-	CASSFTGGIPYEQYF
12	TRBV30	-	CAWSEGRNIQYF
17	TRBV11-2	-	CASSWGGGRQLNNEQFF
15	TRBV7-2	-	CASSSTGRVTDTQYF
14	TRBV15	-	CATRAGGLQETQYF
15	TRBV6-4	few	CASSDGTGGTDTQYF
13	TRBV6-4	few	CASNRARDTEAFF
8	TRBV28	-	CASSRGGF
14	TRBV10-3	-	CAGGTPTGANVLTF
14	TRBV6-5	-	CASSGDSSVYGYTF
14	TRBV19	few	CASMGTSPPYEQYF
16	TRBV10-3	few	CAISAGVAYNTGELFF
14	TRBV19	once	CASSRAWMNTEAFF
16	TRBV28	-	CATGPTGARENYGYTF
18	TRBV5-8	-	CASSWMDRVAYSNQPQHF
12	TRBV6-5	-	CATQGVGTEAFF
15	TRBV5-4	once	CASSFDRLGTDTQYF
16	TRBV5-1	-	CASSLGQALNTGELFF
13	TRBV5-4	-	CASSFSGGAEQYF
14	TRBV5-1	-	CASTSTGQGSEQFF
14	TRBV10-2	-	CASSDFRGQETQYF
15	TRBV5-1	-	CASSLGTGGDGELFF
16	TRBV5-5	-	CASRQGVPSSGNTIYF
13	TRBV7-2	once	CASSLAREGGYTF
16	TRBV5-4	-	CASNELGGGRKNEQFF
16	TRBV28	-	CASRSPLGGALWGYTF
12	TRBV6-1	-	CASRTTGPEQYF
13	TRBV28	-	CASSPAGNYGYTF
16	TRBV6-6	-	CASSYGGGSGANVLTF
14	TRBV5-6	once	CASSPAGLGTEAFF
15	TRBV27	-	CASSMTIGGGTEAFF
12	TRBV11-3	-	CASGQGGYEQYF
12	TRBV4-2	-	CASSQDSLEQYF
14	TRBV10-1	-	CASSESGLAGMEFF
12	TRBV6-1	-	CASSPGGDEQFF
15	TRBV7-9	-	CASSLVQGRTSPLHF
15	TRBV7-8	few	CASSSLALSSYEQYF